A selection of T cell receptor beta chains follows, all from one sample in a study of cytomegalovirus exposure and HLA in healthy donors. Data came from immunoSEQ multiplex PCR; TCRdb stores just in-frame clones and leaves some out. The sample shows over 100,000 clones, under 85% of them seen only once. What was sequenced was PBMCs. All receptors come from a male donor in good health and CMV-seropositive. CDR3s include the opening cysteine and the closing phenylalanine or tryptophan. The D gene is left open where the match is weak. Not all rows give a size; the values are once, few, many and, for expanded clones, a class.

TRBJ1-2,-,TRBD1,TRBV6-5,CASRIPGTGYGYTF,TGTGCCAGCAGGATTCCCGGGACAGGGTATGGCTACACCTTC
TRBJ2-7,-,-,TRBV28,CASSLSSVGGYEQYF,TGTGCCAGCAGTTTATCTAGTGTGGGGGGCTACGAGCAGTACTTC
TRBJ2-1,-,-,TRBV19,CASSRSAIYNEQFF,TGTGCCAGTAGCCGTAGCGCCATATACAATGAGCAGTTCTTC
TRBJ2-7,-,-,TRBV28,CASSQEIAYEQYF,TGTGCCAGCAGCCAAGAGATAGCCTACGAGCAGTACTTC
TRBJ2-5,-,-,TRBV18,CASSPSAGQETQYF,TGTGCCAGCTCACCTAGCGCTGGGCAAGAGACCCAGTACTTC
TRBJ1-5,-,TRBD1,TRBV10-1,CASSTGVQPQHF,TGCGCCAGCAGCACAGGGGTCCAGCCCCAGCATTTT
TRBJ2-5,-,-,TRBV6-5,CASSLSHGGETQYF,TGTGCCAGCAGCCTCTCCCACGGGGGAGAGACCCAGTACTTC
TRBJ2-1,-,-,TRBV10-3,CAISEGQPHEQFF,TGTGCCATCAGTGAGGGACAGCCCCATGAGCAGTTCTTC
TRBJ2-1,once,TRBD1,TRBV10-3,CAINDGTARYNEQFF,TGTGCCATCAATGATGGGACAGCGAGATACAATGAGCAGTTCTTC
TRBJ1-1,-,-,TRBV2,CASYLTGEAFF,TGTGCCAGCTATCTTACAGGAGAAGCTTTCTTT
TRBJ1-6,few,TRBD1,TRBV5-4,CATQTGTGGRTLHF,TGTGCCACTCAAACCGGGACAGGGGGCAGAACCCTCCACTTT
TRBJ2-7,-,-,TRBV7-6,CASSFAGDYEQYF,TGTGCCAGCAGCTTCGCAGGGGACTACGAGCAGTACTTC
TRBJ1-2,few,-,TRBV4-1,CASSQETGFYGYTF,TGCGCCAGCAGCCAAGAAACAGGCTTCTATGGCTACACCTTC
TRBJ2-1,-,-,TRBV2,CASSGEVSTYNEQFF,TGTGCCAGCAGTGGGGAGGTCAGCACCTACAATGAGCAGTTCTTC
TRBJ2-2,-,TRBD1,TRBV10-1,CASSDLSTGCYANTGELFF,TGCGCCAGCAGTGATTTATCGACAGGGTGCTATGCGAACACCGGGGAGCTGTTTTTT
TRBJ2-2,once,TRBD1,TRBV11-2,CASSLGTGHGELFF,TGTGCCAGCAGCTTAGGGACAGGGCATGGGGAGCTGTTTTTT
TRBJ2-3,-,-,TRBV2,CASSERAHTQYF,TGTGCCAGCAGTGAGAGGGCGCATACGCAGTATTTT
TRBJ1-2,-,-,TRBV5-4,CASSIGQRNYGYTF,TGTGCCAGCAGCATAGGCCAGCGTAACTATGGCTACACCTTC
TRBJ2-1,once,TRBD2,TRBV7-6,CASSLVEGTSGRADNEQFF,TGTGCCAGCAGCTTAGTGGAAGGGACTAGCGGGAGGGCCGACAATGAGCAGTTCTTC
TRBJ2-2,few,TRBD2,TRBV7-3,CASSTHSGSGTGELFF,TGTGCCAGCAGCACCCATAGCGGGAGTGGCACCGGGGAGCTGTTTTTT
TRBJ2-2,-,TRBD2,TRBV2,CASSEAAGVGELFF,TGTGCCAGCAGTGAAGCGGCGGGGGTCGGGGAGCTGTTTTTT
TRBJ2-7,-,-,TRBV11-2,CASSQGLSYEQYF,TGTGCCAGCAGCCAGGGACTTTCCTACGAGCAGTACTTC
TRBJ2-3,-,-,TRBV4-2,CASSPGVASTDTQYF,TGTGCCAGCAGCCCGGGAGTTGCTAGCACAGATACGCAGTATTTT